The 5 T cell receptor beta chains listed next were all sequenced from one sample in a study of PD-L1 blockade in urothelial cancer. The time point is: pretreatment peripheral blood. The table came from immunoSEQ multiplex PCR; TCRdb's copy has only in-frame clones and leaves some out. The data contain approximately 56,000 clones, 65% to 90% of them seen just once; the ten biggest clones take up around 16%. The material was PBMCs, obtained around atezolizumab (anti-PD-L1) treatment. All receptors derive from a man between 65 and 85 years old with urothelial cancer.

This clone has more than one count but fewer than ten. The genes are TRBV4-1 and TRBJ1-4; maybe TRBD1 (5 bases). The CDR3 loop spans 16 amino acids. V was clipped by 1 base and J by 8 bases, with 17 bases between them. Germline lookup yields CDR1 MGHRA and CDR2 YSYEKL. Written as DNA, the CDR3 is TGCGCCAGCAGCCAAGGGTCCGGGACCCGGGGGGAAAAACTGTTTTTT. It translates to CASSQGSGTRGEKLFF.

This chain joins TRBV28 and TRBJ1-1; 8 bases are a match to TRBD1. This CDR3 is built from 17 residues. With V trimmed by 1 base and J by 1 base, 8 bases remained unmatched. Germline V gene sequence: CDR1 MDHEN, CDR2 SYDVKM. Here the CDR3 DNA reads TGTGCCAGCAGTTTATCACTCTCCGGGACAGGGAACACTGAAGCTTTCTTT. This encodes CASSLSLSGTGNTEAFF.

The chain recombines TRBV5-8 with TRBJ1-5; no definite D call. The germline V gene has CDR1 SGHTS and CDR2 YDEGEE. The CDR3 totals 14 residues. V was trimmed by 0 bases and J by 4 bases, leaving 8 bases between them. CDR3 amino acids: CASSLDRGNQPQHF. CDR3 in DNA: TGTGCCAGCAGCTTGGACCGCGGAAATCAGCCCCAGCATTTT.

V is TRBV6-5 and J is TRBJ2-7; weak D call: TRBD2 (6 bases). V was shortened by 2 bases and J by 0 bases, with 11 bases between the two germline ends. The CDR3 is 15 residues long. Germline CDR1 is MNHEY and CDR2 is SVGAGI. For the CDR3, the DNA is TGTGCCAGCAGTTACGGGGGGTCGTACTCCTACGAGCAGTACTTC. This sequence encodes CASSYGGSYSYEQYF.

The chain employs TRBV30 and TRBJ2-1; 10 bases fit TRBD2. The CDR3 contains 14 residues. V dropped 3 bases and J dropped 6; count of bases not matched to a gene: 5. Germline V gene data show CDR1 as GTSNPN and CDR2 as SVGIG (reference sequence). The DNA for the CDR3 is TGTGCCTGGAGCTTTGGACTAGCGGCCAATGAGCAGTTCTTC. Encoded protein: CAWSFGLAANEQFF. Full variable domain (missing parts from reference TRBV30 and TRBJ2-1): SQTIHQWPATLVQPVGSPLSLECTVEGTSNPNLYWYRQAAGRGLQLLFYSVGIGQISSEVPQNLSASRPQDRQFILSSKKLLLSDSGFYLCAWSFGLAANEQFFGPGTRLTVL.